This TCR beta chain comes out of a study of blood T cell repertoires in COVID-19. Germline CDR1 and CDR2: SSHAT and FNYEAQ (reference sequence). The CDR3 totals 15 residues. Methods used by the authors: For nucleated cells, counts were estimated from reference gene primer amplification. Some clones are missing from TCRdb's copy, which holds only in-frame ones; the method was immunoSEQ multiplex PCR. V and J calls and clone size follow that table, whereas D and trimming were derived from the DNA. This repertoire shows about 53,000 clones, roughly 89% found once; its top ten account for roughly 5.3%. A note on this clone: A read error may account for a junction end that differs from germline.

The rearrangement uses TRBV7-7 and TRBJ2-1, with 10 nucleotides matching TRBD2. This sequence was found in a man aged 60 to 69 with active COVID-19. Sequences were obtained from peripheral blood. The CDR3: CASSLSASGSNEQFF. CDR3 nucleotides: TGTGCTAGCAGCTTATCGGCTAGCGGGAGCAATGAGCAGTTCTTC.